The rows below give T cell receptor beta chains drawn from one sample of a study of T cell changes during pregnancy in multiple sclerosis. Sequencing was performed with immunoSEQ multiplex PCR; in TCRdb, only in-frame clones are kept and a portion is missing. The sample consists of 55,000 to 80,000 clones, 85% to 90% of them appearing once. The sequences come from peripheral blood, collected after pregnancy. These receptors originate from a female donor in good health, enrolled as a control in a pregnancy study. Both conserved end residues are part of each CDR3. Each record gives: V gene, clone size, D gene, J gene, CDR3 protein, CDR3 DNA. D genes are given only for firm matches. The size of a clone is reported for some rows only, either as once, few or many, or as a class for expanded clones.

TRBV4-3	.	TRBD2	TRBJ2-7	CASSPGGGIYEQYF	TGCGCCAGCAGCCCGGGGGGGGGTATTTACGAGCAGTACTTC
TRBV7-2	.	TRBD1	TRBJ1-6	CASSQDRGNSPLHF	TGTGCCAGCAGCCAGGACAGGGGGAATTCACCCCTCCACTTT
TRBV19	.	.	TRBJ2-7	CASSMGRAYEQYF	TGTGCCAGTAGTATGGGCAGGGCCTACGAGCAGTACTTC
TRBV30	.	TRBD1	TRBJ2-2	CAWSDRGQAGELFF	TGTGCCTGGAGTGACAGGGGTCAGGCCGGGGAGCTGTTTTTT
TRBV5-4	.	.	TRBJ2-6	CASSSGSRGVSGANVLTF	TGTGCCAGCAGCTCCGGAAGCAGGGGCGTCTCTGGGGCCAACGTCCTGACTTTC
TRBV29-1	.	.	TRBJ1-1	CSVEVRGGAATEAFF	TGCAGCGTTGAAGTTAGGGGGGGCGCAGCCACTGAAGCTTTCTTT
TRBV30	.	TRBD1	TRBJ1-5	CAWQTGGAEPQHF	TGTGCCTGGCAAACAGGGGGCGCGGAGCCCCAGCATTTT
TRBV7-2	once	.	TRBJ2-7	CASSPGGGHYEQYF	TGTGCCAGCAGCCCTGGGGGGGGACATTACGAGCAGTACTTC
TRBV7-9	.	.	TRBJ2-1	CASSYSGYNEQFF	TGTGCCAGCAGCTATAGCGGATACAATGAGCAGTTCTTC
TRBV7-8	.	TRBD1	TRBJ1-2	CASSLGITGGEGYTF	TGTGCCAGCAGCTTAGGGATCACAGGGGGGGAAGGCTACACCTTC
TRBV11-2	.	TRBD2	TRBJ2-1	CASSITSGGMNEQFF	TGTGCCAGCAGCATCACTAGCGGGGGGATGAATGAGCAGTTCTTC
TRBV11-3	.	.	TRBJ1-1	CASSSLLNTEAFF	TGTGCCAGCAGCTCCCTCTTGAACACTGAAGCTTTCTTT
TRBV4-1	once	TRBD2	TRBJ2-1	CASSQGSGNYNEQFF	TGCGCCAGCAGCCAAGGTAGCGGGAATTACAATGAGCAGTTCTTC
TRBV10-3	.	TRBD1	TRBJ1-1	CAISEQGMAEAFF	TGTGCCATCAGTGAACAGGGGATGGCTGAAGCTTTCTTT
TRBV20-1	.	.	TRBJ2-3	CSASLRGTQYF	TGCAGTGCTAGTCTCCGGGGTACGCAGTATTTT
TRBV14	.	TRBD1	TRBJ2-7	CASSPWDSFYEQYF	TGTGCCAGCAGCCCGTGGGACAGTTTCTACGAGCAGTACTTC
TRBV5-1	once	TRBD1	TRBJ2-2	CASSPRGQGGTGELFF	TGCGCCAGCAGCCCGAGGGGACAGGGTGGCACCGGGGAGCTGTTTTTT
TRBV2	.	TRBD1	TRBJ2-2	CASSERTGGKGGELFF	TGTGCCAGCAGTGAAAGGACAGGGGGCAAAGGCGGGGAGCTGTTTTTT
TRBV5-4	.	.	TRBJ1-2	CASGLTGGGGGIYGYTF	TGTGCCAGCGGACTTACGGGGGGGGGAGGTGGGATCTATGGCTACACCTTC
TRBV18	.	TRBD1	TRBJ1-4	CARGPIWDRYSEKLFF	TGTGCCAGGGGGCCCATTTGGGACAGGTACAGTGAAAAACTGTTTTTT
TRBV29-1	.	TRBD1	TRBJ1-4	CSVTGGREKLFF	TGCAGCGTTACAGGGGGCAGGGAAAAACTGTTTTTT
TRBV5-1	.	.	TRBJ2-7	CASSQGGVGDEQYF	TGCGCCAGCAGTCAAGGAGGGGTTGGAGACGAGCAGTACTTC
TRBV18	once	TRBD1	TRBJ2-7	CASSPPGQSYEQYF	TGTGCCAGCTCACCCCCGGGACAGTCTTACGAGCAGTACTTC
TRBV6-5	.	.	TRBJ1-2	CASSWQGGRDGYTF	TGTGCCAGCAGTTGGCAGGGAGGCCGCGATGGCTACACCTTC
TRBV19	.	.	TRBJ1-2	CASSIEAGAGYTF	TGTGCCAGTAGTATAGAGGCAGGTGCTGGCTACACCTTC
TRBV5-1	.	TRBD1	TRBJ1-6	CASSGGNRGDSPLHF	TGCGCCAGCAGCGGGGGGAACAGGGGCGATTCACCCCTCCACTTT
TRBV30	few	.	TRBJ1-5	CAWRGRGFNQPQHF	TGTGCCTGGCGAGGACGGGGGTTCAATCAGCCCCAGCATTTT
TRBV10-2	.	.	TRBJ1-1	CASSDRRGGTEAFF	TGCGCCAGCAGTGATAGGAGGGGTGGGACTGAAGCTTTCTTT
TRBV5-1	.	.	TRBJ2-3	CASSPVVAPSTDTQYF	TGCGCCAGCAGCCCCGTTGTGGCCCCTAGCACAGATACGCAGTATTTT
TRBV7-2	.	.	TRBJ2-1	CASSRGSSEQFF	TGTGCCAGCAGCCGAGGGAGCAGTGAGCAGTTCTTC
TRBV5-1	.	TRBD1	TRBJ2-4	CASSSLGQGKNIQYF	TGCGCCAGCAGCTCGCTGGGACAGGGGAAAAACATTCAGTACTTC
TRBV5-4	.	.	TRBJ2-1	CASSGSTGNEQFF	TGTGCCAGCAGTGGTTCTACGGGAAATGAGCAGTTCTTC
TRBV30	.	.	TRBJ1-1	CAWIPGGDEAFF	TGTGCCTGGATACCAGGAGGTGATGAAGCTTTCTTT
TRBV18	.	TRBD2	TRBJ2-3	CASSPPTSGRLPFSTDTQYF	TGTGCCAGCTCACCACCTACTAGCGGGAGGCTGCCCTTTAGCACAGATACGCAGTATTTT
TRBV4-3	.	.	TRBJ2-7	CASSQDNRVGEQYF	TGCGCCAGCAGCCAAGATAACAGGGTCGGCGAGCAGTACTTC
TRBV19	.	.	TRBJ1-5	CASSLGGGQDQPQHF	TGTGCCAGTAGCCTGGGCGGGGGGCAGGATCAGCCCCAGCATTTT
TRBV5-1	.	.	TRBJ1-4	CASSDPLGSNEKLFF	TGCGCCAGCAGCGATCCTTTGGGCTCTAATGAAAAACTGTTTTTT
TRBV10-3	.	TRBD2	TRBJ2-7	CAITPRREQAAEQYF	TGTGCCATCACGCCCCGGCGGGAGCAGGCCGCCGAGCAGTACTTC
TRBV14	.	.	TRBJ2-7	CASSHGTSYEQYF	TGTGCCAGCAGCCATGGCACATCCTACGAGCAGTACTTC
TRBV6-5	.	TRBD1	TRBJ2-1	CASSPRGQGDNEQFF	TGTGCCAGCAGCCCACGCGGACAGGGGGACAATGAGCAGTTCTTC
TRBV5-1	.	TRBD1	TRBJ2-7	CASRSDRWAYEQYF	TGCGCCAGCAGATCGGACAGGTGGGCCTACGAGCAGTACTTC
TRBV7-9	.	TRBD1	TRBJ1-5	CASSWDSSNQPQHF	TGTGCCAGCAGCTGGGACAGTAGCAATCAGCCCCAGCATTTT
TRBV5-1	.	.	TRBJ2-2	CASSFSGNTGELFF	TGCGCCAGCAGCTTTAGCGGGAACACCGGGGAGCTGTTTTTT
TRBV7-2	.	TRBD2	TRBJ2-2	CASSLTSVNTGELFF	TGTGCCAGCAGCCTGACTAGCGTAAACACCGGGGAGCTGTTTTTT
TRBV21-1	once	.	TRBJ1-2	CASSTKFGQGPHGYTF	TGTGCCAGCAGCACCAAGTTCGGACAGGGGCCCCATGGCTACACCTTC
TRBV6-5	.	.	TRBJ1-5	CASSYPRGNQPQHF	TGTGCCAGCAGTTATCCGAGGGGGAATCAGCCCCAGCATTTT